The clone carrying this TCR beta chain was counted at least ten times. Antigen: not known. This CDR3 contains 13 residues. CDR1 is MNHNY, CDR2 SVGAGI, per germline (reference sequence). After removal of 5 bases from V and 10 bases from J, the junction contained 5 bases not matched to a gene. The study used a library that attached unique molecular identifiers to individual cDNA molecules. MiXCR, run by TCRdb on the RACE reads, gives a single entry per CDR3 protein. The sample yields roughly 100,000 distinct CDR3 sequences, around 9% seen once. Time point defined: healthy volunteer bleed at 2 weeks. Total RNA was isolated from whole blood that had not been fractionated. These data are taken from a study of human T cells and chemical hapten exposure. The wider study: The study traced per-sample TCR yield variation mainly to small differences in pooled library volumes.

Study results and limitations: After DPC sensitization, TCRs above 1 in 1000 frequency showed no change.

The specimen sequenced was whole blood. The V call is TRBV6-6, the J call TRBJ1-6; the match to TRBD1 covers 7 bases. The TCR was taken from a female donor in good health. Some clones in this sample may be carry-over from other donors' samples. The CDR3 protein is CASSLQGNSPLHF. The CDR3, as DNA: TGTGCCAGCAGTCTACAGGGGAACTCACCCCTCCACTTT.